What follows is one TCR beta chain and its context. CDR1 and CDR2 from the germline V gene are SNHLY and FYNNEI. The CDR3 runs 14 residues. Trimming removed 1 base from V and 6 bases from J, with 10 bases in between. Clones were sequenced by immunoSEQ multiplex PCR, and TCRdb holds only the in-frame ones, with some missing. The repertoire has about 47,000 clones, approximately 90% of them found once; the top ten carry about 0.88%. The record originates from a study of ipilimumab plus nivolumab after autologous stem cell transplantation. J is TRBJ1-5 and V is TRBV2; D might be TRBD1 (6 bases). The sequence came from a male donor with multiple myeloma. The sequences come from PBMCs, collected in a trial of ipilimumab plus nivolumab as post-transplant consolidation. CDR3 loop: CASSEEGGGQPQHF. CDR3 bases: TGTGCCAGCAGTGAAGAGGGGGGGGGTCAGCCCCAGCATTTT.